The entry below describes one T cell receptor beta chain. This table comes from immunoSEQ multiplex PCR, and its TCRdb copy is limited to in-frame clones, with some not included. The sample records about 190,000 clones, under 90% being singletons. Trimming left V 3 bases short and J 6 bases short, with 14 bases between. Germline CDR1 is LNHDA and CDR2 is SQIVND (reference sequence). The CDR3 has 15 residues. The data were taken from a study of blood T cell repertoires in COVID-19. This receptor was obtained from a human donor in a cohort sampled during active COVID-19. The chain recombines TRBV19 with TRBJ1-4; D is unresolved. The sequencing input was peripheral blood. CDR3 loop: CASSIDENPDEKLFF. The CDR3 nucleotides read TGTGCCAGTAGTATTGATGAGAACCCTGATGAAAAACTGTTTTTT. Together with reference TRBV19 and TRBJ1-4, the CDR3 gives the full variable domain: DGGITQSPKYLFRKEGQNVTLSCEQNLNHDAMYWYRQDPGQGLRLIYYSQIVNDFQKGDIAEGYSVSREKKESFPLTVTSAQKNPTAFYLCASSIDENPDEKLFFGSGTQLSVL.